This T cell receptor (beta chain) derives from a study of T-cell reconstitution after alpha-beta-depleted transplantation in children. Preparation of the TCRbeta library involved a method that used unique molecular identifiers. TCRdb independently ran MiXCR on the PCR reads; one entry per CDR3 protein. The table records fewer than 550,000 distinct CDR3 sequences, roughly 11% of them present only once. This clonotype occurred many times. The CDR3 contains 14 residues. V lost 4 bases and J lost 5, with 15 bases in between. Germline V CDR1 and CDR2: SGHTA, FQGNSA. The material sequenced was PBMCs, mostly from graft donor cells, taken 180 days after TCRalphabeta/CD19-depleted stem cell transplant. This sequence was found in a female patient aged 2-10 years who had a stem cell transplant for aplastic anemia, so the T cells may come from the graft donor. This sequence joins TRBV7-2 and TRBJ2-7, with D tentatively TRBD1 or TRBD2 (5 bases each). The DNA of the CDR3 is TGTGCCAGCAGCTCTAATCGGGACGTTGACGAGCAGTACTTC. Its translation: CASSSNRDVDEQYF.